This record looks at one T cell receptor (beta chain) sequence and its context. Its target is unknown. This CDR3 is 11 amino acids long. V lost 4 bases and J lost 4; bases outside the gene matches: 1. Germline assignment: CDR1 GTSNPN and CDR2 SVGIG (reference sequence). The PCR employed 60 Vbeta primers together with 13 Jbeta primers. Clones were read by immunoSEQ multiplex PCR, and TCRdb kept only the in-frame ones, dropping some. The table counts about 120,000 clones; about 1.7% lies in the top ten. This sample is drawn from a study of cytomegalovirus exposure and HLA in healthy donors. Study-level background: HLA-typed donors were the source of about 85 million unique TCRs held in an early data release.

Overall study results and limits: A missense variant in DCLRE1C was later tied to TCR beta V- and J-gene trimming. Reportedly, fewer N-insertions than the approximately 700-donor mean appeared in an Asian-associated ancestry cluster in a later analysis.

The rearrangement joins TRBV30 to TRBJ2-7; TRBD1 agrees at 7 bases. Material for sequencing was PBMCs. This TCR was recovered from a man aged 18 to 35 in good health and CMV-seronegative. The CDR3 region is CAWTGGYEQYF. CDR3 DNA: TGTGCCTGGACAGGGGGATACGAGCAGTACTTC. The whole variable domain, remainder taken from reference TRBV30 and TRBJ2-7, is SQTIHQWPATLVQPVGSPLSLECTVEGTSNPNLYWYRQAAGRGLQLLFYSVGIGQISSEVPQNLSASRPQDRQFILSSKKLLLSDSGFYLCAWTGGYEQYFGPGTRLTVT.